This TCR beta chain comes out of a study of identical twins. Study-wide results and limits: Out-of-frame TCR alpha sharing in monozygotic twins exceeded recombination model predictions.

This clonotype was counted only a few times. The antigen is undetermined. This CDR3 contains 15 residues. V was trimmed by 0 bases and J by 5 bases, leaving 10 bases between them. Germline V lookup: CDR1 MDHEN, CDR2 SYDVKM. TCRdb recomputed calls from the 5' RACE reads with MiXCR, one row per CDR3 protein. The table has roughly 1,500,000 distinct CDR3 sequences, under 35% seen once; the top ten hold 0.25% to 0.3%. The specimen was cord blood. V usage is TRBV28 and J usage is TRBJ1-4, with a possible D match to TRBD1 (6 bases). This TCR was sampled from a newborn girl in good health. As DNA, the CDR3 is TGTGCCAGCAGTTTATGGGACAGCATCAATGAAAAACTGTTTTTT. The encoded protein is CASSLWDSINEKLFF.